This TCR beta chain was observed in a study of molecular identifiers for immune sequencing clone quantification. Study background: Four portions were sequenced after RNA from roughly 18,000 or 92,000 naive CD8 cells was split five ways in replicates. Regarding the study as a whole: For effector cells, clones above 20 RNA copies held over 99% of molecules; for naive cells, under 1%.

This clonotype has ten or more counts. Its antigen remains unidentified. The sorting of naive CD8 T cells used the CD8+CD4-CCR7+CD45RA+ phenotype. Previously described methods with listed TCR primers produced the bulk TCR libraries. TCRdb reprocessed the PCR reads via MiXCR and lists one record per CDR3 protein. The table records 40,000 to 45,000 distinct CDR3 sequences, approximately 21% of them present only once. This clonotype was obtained from a human donor in good health. Some libraries in this study had Jurkat cell RNA spiked in. Sequencing was performed on naive CD8+ T cells from blood, with Jurkat cell RNA spiked in. Specified subset: FACS-sorted CD8+CD4-CCR7+CD45RA+ naive T cells.

For the CDR3, the DNA is TGTGCCAGCAGCCTCACAGGGAGCAATCAGCCCCAGCATTTT. This translates into CASSLTGSNQPQHF. The chain uses TRBV4-2 and TRBJ1-5, with D tentatively TRBD1 (6 bases). Trimming left V 4 bases short and J 1 base short, with 8 bases between. The germline V gene has CDR1 LGHNA and CDR2 YNFKEQ. This CDR3 contains 14 residues.